These 11 T cell receptor beta chains were all obtained from the same sample, sequenced in a study of CD8 T cells in Susac syndrome. Reverse transcription used roughly 0.45 to 1 ug RNA and random hexamers. TCRdb itself ran the immunoSEQ multiplex PCR reads through MiXCR, one entry per CDR3 protein. Here the sample spans approximately 160,000 distinct CDR3 sequences, 95% to 96% being singletons. The sample comprised CD4+ T cells from PBMCs. These receptors were obtained from a human donor with Susac syndrome.

The CDR3 region has the DNA TGCAGTGCTAGACGGACCCAAGAGACCCAGTACTTC. It encodes CSARRTQETQYF. V usage is TRBV20-1 and J usage is TRBJ2-5; D remains ambiguous. Trimming removed 2 bases from V and 1 base from J, with 5 bases in between. Germline assignment: CDR1 DFQATT and CDR2 SNEGSKA (reference sequence). This CDR3 comprises 12 residues.

V usage is TRBV7-9 and J usage is TRBJ2-7; D may be TRBD2 (5 bases). The CDR3 is made up of 15 amino acids. Germline CDR1 reads SEHNR; CDR2 reads FQNEAQ (reference sequence). The ends were cut back, 3 bases at V and 5 bases at J, with 17 bases in the middle. Written as DNA, the CDR3 is TGTGCCAGCAGCTTGGGTTCACTAGTATCGCACGAGCAGTACTTC. Its translation is CASSLGSLVSHEQYF.

The rearrangement links TRBV12-3 or TRBV12-4 to TRBJ2-7; D is unresolved. Trimming removed 5 bases at V and 9 bases at J, with 20 bases between. CDR3 length: 14 amino acids. CDR3 residues: CASSTPRTGPRQYF. The CDR3 DNA reads TGTGCCAGCAGTACCCCCCGGACGGGTCCCCGGCAGTACTTC.

This clonotype was observed once. This chain joins TRBV7-2 and TRBJ1-2, with D uncertain. V was clipped by 3 bases and J by 8 bases, with 19 bases between them. CDR3 size: 15 residues. Germline values: CDR1 SGHTA, CDR2 FQGNSA. The CDR3: CASSFLHLSVGGYTF. In DNA, the CDR3 is TGTGCCAGCAGCTTCCTCCACCTCTCTGTGGGAGGCTACACCTTC.

CDR3 coding DNA: TGTGCCTGGAGTGAGCCGGGCCCGCTCATTCCCACTGAAGCTTTCTTT. This sequence encodes CAWSEPGPLIPTEAFF. The chain carries TRBV30 and TRBJ1-1, with D unclear. V lost 1 base to trimming and J lost 4 bases, with 19 bases between them. The germline CDR1 and CDR2 sequences are GTSNPN and SVGIG (reference sequence). The CDR3 covers 16 residues.

The chain joins TRBV28 to TRBJ1-2, with D perhaps TRBD1 (5 bases). The CDR3 is made up of 18 amino acids. The V and J ends lost 3 bases and 2 bases respectively, with 22 bases between them. Germline V CDR1 and CDR2: MDHEN, SYDVKM. The CDR3 DNA reads as TGTGCCAGCAGTTTTGATCGGGGGTTCGGCCCTAGCAACTATGGCTACACCTTC. Its translation: CASSFDRGFGPSNYGYTF.

The rearrangement links TRBV30 to TRBJ1-4; D is ambiguous. V was clipped by 4 bases and J by 4 bases, with 13 bases between them. Germline lookup yields CDR1 GTSNPN and CDR2 SVGIG (reference sequence). The CDR3 spans 14 residues. The CDR3 here is CAWTAPAVNEKLFF. CDR3 sequence (DNA): TGTGCCTGGACAGCTCCGGCTGTTAATGAAAAACTGTTTTTT.

The CDR3 here is CASSPGGEDTGELFF. CDR3 nucleotide sequence: TGTGCCAGCAGCCCCGGGGGGGAGGACACCGGGGAGCTGTTTTTT. The V and J genes are TRBV7-2 and TRBJ2-2; 8 bases map to TRBD2. This CDR3 has 15 residues. V shed 5 bases and J 3 bases; nucleotides not matched to a gene: 5. Looked up from germline, CDR1 is SGHTA and CDR2 is FQGNSA.

V usage is TRBV7-2 and J usage is TRBJ1-5, with D unclear. V shed 4 bases and J shed 7 bases, with 11 bases lying between them. The CDR3 contains 13 residues. Germline V gives CDR1 SGHTA, CDR2 FQGNSA. The CDR3 nucleotides are TGTGCCAGCAGCTCCGCCCGCGAACAGCCCCAGCATTTT. As protein: CASSSAREQPQHF.

The chain links TRBV12-3 or TRBV12-4 to TRBJ1-1; 10 bases fit TRBD1. V was clipped by 2 bases and J by 8 bases; unmatched bases: 2. CDR3 size: 13 residues. The CDR3 loop reads CASSLPGQGEAFF. CDR3 bases: TGTGCCAGCAGTTTACCGGGACAGGGGGAAGCTTTCTTT.

The V gene is TRBV4-3, the J gene TRBJ2-3; a weak D match, TRBD1 (5 bases). CDR3 length equals 12 residues. Germline assignment: CDR1 LGHNA and CDR2 YSLEER. Trimming took 11 bases from V and 4 from J, leaving 13 bases between them. This CDR3 reads CADQGRADTQYF. CDR3 DNA: TGCGCCGATCAGGGTAGAGCAGATACGCAGTATTTT.